The source of this TCR beta chain is a study of identical twins. The study's findings and limits: Low generation-probability sequences were in excess among twin-shared out-of-frame alpha sequences. Within monozygotic twins, out-of-frame TCR alpha sharing was underestimated by the models.

All of the donors were Caucasians in good health. This clonotype was detected a few times. Its cognate antigen is unknown. After removal of 6 bases from V and 1 base from J, the junction contained 5 bases not matched to a gene. The CDR3 loop spans 16 amino acids. Germline V gene data show CDR1 as DFQATT and CDR2 as SNEGSKA (reference sequence). MiXCR, applied by TCRdb to the 5' RACE reads, yields one record per CDR3 protein. Counted here are roughly 700,000 distinct CDR3 sequences, under 9% occurring once; the ten biggest clones make up 0.8% to 1%. This sample was shared with a second study, whose subject was yellow fever vaccine responses in identical twins.

The receptor's source is a woman in her late teens or twenties in good health. Sequenced: PBMCs. The chain links TRBV20-1 to TRBJ2-6, with 11 nucleotides matching TRBD1. Written as DNA, the CDR3 is TGCAGTGCGATAGGACAGGGGGCTTCTGGGGCCAACGTCCTGACTTTC. Amino acid sequence: CSAIGQGASGANVLTF.